These T cell receptor beta chains were read from a single sample in a study of blood T cell repertoires in COVID-19. Produced via immunoSEQ multiplex PCR; TCRdb's table is partial and in-frame only. The sample yields tens of thousands of clones, about 80% seen once. The specimen was peripheral blood. The source is a woman aged 60-75 years with acute or convalescent COVID-19. Each CDR3 is given with its conserved first and last residue. D genes are given only for firm matches. Clone size is shown for a subset of rows, as once, few, many or a class of expanded clone.

J: TRBJ1-1; V: TRBV27; size: NA; D: TRBD1; DNA: TGTGCCAGCAGTTATGGAGGCAGGGGGAGACTGAACACTGAAGCTTTCTTT; CDR3: CASSYGGRGRLNTEAFF
J: TRBJ2-3; V: TRBV5-1; size: NA; D: TRBD2; DNA: TGCGCCAGCAGCTTGGGTAGCCAGCGGGGGGTTACAGATACGCAGTATTTT; CDR3: CASSLGSQRGVTDTQYF
J: TRBJ2-7; V: TRBV27; size: NA; D: TRBD2; DNA: TGTGCCAGCAGTTCGGCGGGAGGTCCTTCCTACGAGCAGTACTTC; CDR3: CASSSAGGPSYEQYF
J: TRBJ2-5; V: TRBV2; size: NA; D: NA; DNA: TGTGCCAGCAGTGTGCGTTTAGGCGGAGAGACCCAGTACTTC; CDR3: CASSVRLGGETQYF
J: TRBJ1-2; V: TRBV6-6; size: NA; D: NA; DNA: TGTGCCAGCAGTAACCGGGACACGGCAGGAAGCGCTGGCTACACCTTC; CDR3: CASSNRDTAGSAGYTF
J: TRBJ2-7; V: TRBV27; size: NA; D: TRBD1; DNA: TGTGCCAGCAGTCCGACCGGGACAGGGCCATACGAGCAGTACTTC; CDR3: CASSPTGTGPYEQYF
J: TRBJ2-3; V: TRBV3-1/TRBV3-2; size: NA; D: NA; DNA: TGTGCCAGCAGCCCTTCACCCCAGGGGACAGATACGCAGTATTTT; CDR3: CASSPSPQGTDTQYF
J: TRBJ2-3; V: TRBV14; size: NA; D: TRBD2; DNA: TGTGCCAGCAGCCAACGGGCTAGCGGGACTTATACGCAGTATTTT; CDR3: CASSQRASGTYTQYF
J: TRBJ2-7; V: TRBV6-2/TRBV6-3; size: NA; D: NA; DNA: TGTGCCAGCAGTTATCTCAGGGGCGGTTCCTACGAGCAGTACTTC; CDR3: CASSYLRGGSYEQYF
J: TRBJ2-1; V: TRBV7-9; size: NA; D: TRBD2; DNA: TGTGCCAGCAGCTTAGTTAGCGGGAGGCTCGGTGAGCAGTTCTTC; CDR3: CASSLVSGRLGEQFF
J: TRBJ1-1; V: TRBV6-1; size: few; D: TRBD1; DNA: TGTGCCAGCAGTGAGAGGGGCCAGGGGGCGTGGGCTTTCTTT; CDR3: CASSERGQGAWAFF
J: TRBJ2-1; V: TRBV4-1; size: NA; D: NA; DNA: TGCGCCAGCAGCCAAGATTCGGGGATAACGAATGAGCAGTTCTTC; CDR3: CASSQDSGITNEQFF
J: TRBJ2-2; V: TRBV6-5; size: NA; D: NA; DNA: TGTGCCACCCAGGGACAGAACACCGGGGAGCTGTTTTTT; CDR3: CATQGQNTGELFF
J: TRBJ1-1; V: TRBV7-2; size: NA; D: NA; DNA: TGTGCCAGCACCAGAGTCCCACAGGGAATGGGCACTGAAGCTTTCTTT; CDR3: CASTRVPQGMGTEAFF
J: TRBJ2-1; V: TRBV9; size: NA; D: TRBD2; DNA: TGTGCCAGCAGCGTCGGACCTAGGACTAGCGGGGGGGCCTCTGAGCAGTTCTTC; CDR3: CASSVGPRTSGGASEQFF
J: TRBJ2-2; V: TRBV27; size: NA; D: NA; DNA: TGTGCCAGCAGTCCTCAGGGTTGGACGAACACCGGGGAGCTGTTTTTT; CDR3: CASSPQGWTNTGELFF
J: TRBJ2-7; V: TRBV21-1; size: NA; D: NA; DNA: TGTGCCAGCAGCAAAAGTCCCGACAGGGGGTATCACGAGCAGTACTTC; CDR3: CASSKSPDRGYHEQYF
J: TRBJ2-2; V: TRBV30; size: NA; D: NA; DNA: TGTGCCTGGAATGGACTTTCGAACACCGGGGAGCTGTTTTTT; CDR3: CAWNGLSNTGELFF
J: TRBJ1-1; V: TRBV18; size: NA; D: TRBD1; DNA: TGTGCCAGCTCACCGTATTCGGGACAGCTGAACACTGAAGCTTTCTTT; CDR3: CASSPYSGQLNTEAFF
J: TRBJ1-2; V: TRBV6-2/TRBV6-3; size: once; D: NA; DNA: TGTGCCAGCAGTTCACCATCCGGGAGCAACTATGGCTACACCTTC; CDR3: CASSSPSGSNYGYTF
J: TRBJ2-7; V: TRBV6-2/TRBV6-3; size: NA; D: NA; DNA: TGTGCCAGCAGTTCAACCGGGAGAACCTACGAGCAGTACTTC; CDR3: CASSSTGRTYEQYF
J: TRBJ1-2; V: TRBV3-1/TRBV3-2; size: NA; D: TRBD1; DNA: TGTGCCAGCAGCCGTGGACAGGGGGCTTATGGCTACACCTTC; CDR3: CASSRGQGAYGYTF
J: TRBJ2-7; V: TRBV29-1; size: NA; D: NA; DNA: TGCAGCGTTGAAACGGGGAAGGGCCACTACTACGAGCAGTACTTC; CDR3: CSVETGKGHYYEQYF
J: TRBJ2-5; V: TRBV6-6; size: NA; D: NA; DNA: TGTGCCAGCAGTTACCAAGGACAGCTGGAGACCCAGTACTTC; CDR3: CASSYQGQLETQYF
J: TRBJ2-2; V: TRBV7-3; size: NA; D: TRBD1; DNA: TGTGCCAGCAGCATTACAGGGGGCGCGTACACCGGGGAGCTGTTTTTT; CDR3: CASSITGGAYTGELFF
J: TRBJ1-3; V: TRBV3-1/TRBV3-2; size: few; D: NA; DNA: TGTGCCAGCAGCCAGGGTGGGGGCGTTGGAAACACCATATATTTT; CDR3: CASSQGGGVGNTIYF
J: TRBJ1-2; V: TRBV11-2; size: NA; D: NA; DNA: TGTGCCAGCAGCTTAGTCTCGGGGGTCTATGGCTACACCTTC; CDR3: CASSLVSGVYGYTF
J: TRBJ1-2; V: TRBV27; size: NA; D: NA; DNA: TGTGCCAGCAGTTCCAGGGAAAACTATGGCTACACCTTC; CDR3: CASSSRENYGYTF
J: TRBJ1-4; V: TRBV30; size: NA; D: TRBD1; DNA: TGTGCCTCCCAACGGCGGGACAGGGCAACTAATGAAAAACTGTTTTTT; CDR3: CASQRRDRATNEKLFF
J: TRBJ2-1; V: TRBV7-9; size: NA; D: TRBD2; DNA: TGTGCCAGCAGCTTATCGAAACTAGCGGGAAGTGGAGAGAATGAGCAGTTCTTC; CDR3: CASSLSKLAGSGENEQFF
J: TRBJ1-3; V: TRBV5-1; size: NA; D: NA; DNA: TGCGCCAGCAGCCCGCTTCCCGGGGTTGGTGGAAACACCATATATTTT; CDR3: CASSPLPGVGGNTIYF
J: TRBJ1-1; V: TRBV18; size: few; D: NA; DNA: TGTGCCAGCTCACCAGGTGGAGGGCTTCTGCCTGAAGCTTTCTTT; CDR3: CASSPGGGLLPEAFF
J: TRBJ1-2; V: TRBV6-7; size: NA; D: TRBD1; DNA: TGTGCCAGCAGTTACAACCAAAATGAGACAGGGGGCGCGGATGGCTACACCTTC; CDR3: CASSYNQNETGGADGYTF
J: TRBJ1-1; V: TRBV2; size: NA; D: TRBD1; DNA: TGTGCCAGCAGTCCGGACAGGGGGATGAACACTGAAGCTTTCTTT; CDR3: CASSPDRGMNTEAFF
J: TRBJ1-1; V: TRBV6-5; size: NA; D: NA; DNA: TGTGCCAGCAGTTCCCTAGGGGTGCGGGGCACTGAAGCTTTCTTT; CDR3: CASSSLGVRGTEAFF
J: TRBJ2-1; V: TRBV4-2; size: NA; D: NA; DNA: TGTGCCAGCAGCCAAGTAGGGGCGGGGGCCGGATACAATGAGCAGTTCTTC; CDR3: CASSQVGAGAGYNEQFF
J: TRBJ1-1; V: TRBV3-1/TRBV3-2; size: NA; D: NA; DNA: TGTGCCAGCAGCCTACCGGGACTGACGAACACTGAAGCTTTCTTT; CDR3: CASSLPGLTNTEAFF
J: TRBJ1-5; V: TRBV12-3/TRBV12-4; size: NA; D: NA; DNA: TGTGCCAGCATCTTGGGAGGGAATCAGCCCCAGCATTTT; CDR3: CASILGGNQPQHF
J: TRBJ2-7; V: TRBV27; size: few; D: TRBD2; DNA: TGTGCCAGCAGAAGGTCTAGCGGGGAGTCCTACGAGCAGTACTTC; CDR3: CASRRSSGESYEQYF
J: TRBJ2-7; V: TRBV2; size: NA; D: TRBD2; DNA: TGTGCCAGCAATAAGGCGGGAGCCTTCGAGCAGTACTTC; CDR3: CASNKAGAFEQYF
J: TRBJ1-5; V: TRBV6-1; size: NA; D: NA; DNA: TGTGCCAGCAGTGAACTGTCATCACTCAATCAGCCCCAGCATTTT; CDR3: CASSELSSLNQPQHF
J: TRBJ1-4; V: TRBV18; size: NA; D: NA; DNA: TGTGCCAGCTCATCGTCACAGGACATCACTGAAAAACTGTTTTTT; CDR3: CASSSSQDITEKLFF
J: TRBJ2-3; V: TRBV6-5; size: NA; D: NA; DNA: TGTGCCAGCAGTTACGGTGGGCGAATTAACCTGAATACGCAGTATTTT; CDR3: CASSYGGRINLNTQYF
J: TRBJ1-5; V: TRBV7-2; size: NA; D: NA; DNA: TGTGCCAGCAGCTTACAACCCCTCCACTCCGGTCAGCCCCAGCATTTT; CDR3: CASSLQPLHSGQPQHF
J: TRBJ1-6; V: TRBV5-8; size: few; D: TRBD1; DNA: TGTGCCAGCAGCTGGGACAGAAATTCACCCCTCCACTTT; CDR3: CASSWDRNSPLHF
J: TRBJ2-5; V: TRBV11-3; size: NA; D: TRBD2; DNA: TGTGCCAGCAGCTTAGGACTAGCGGGGGCCCAAGAGACCCAGTACTTC; CDR3: CASSLGLAGAQETQYF
J: TRBJ1-2; V: TRBV2; size: NA; D: TRBD1; DNA: TGTGCCAGCAGCTCCGGGACAGGGATTAGCGATGGCTACACCTTC; CDR3: CASSSGTGISDGYTF
J: TRBJ2-2; V: TRBV5-6; size: NA; D: NA; DNA: TGTGCCAGCAGCTTCGCCAGTACCGGGGAGCTGTTTTTT; CDR3: CASSFASTGELFF
J: TRBJ1-6; V: TRBV7-9; size: once; D: TRBD1; DNA: TGTGCCAGCAGCTCGGGACAGGGCGCCGCTAGCTCCTATAATTCACCCCTCCACTTT; CDR3: CASSSGQGAASSYNSPLHF
J: TRBJ1-2; V: TRBV30; size: NA; D: NA; DNA: TGTGCCTGGAGTGCGGGGAGGGGGGTCCCCGGGGGCTACACCTTC; CDR3: CAWSAGRGVPGGYTF
J: TRBJ2-2; V: TRBV7-6; size: NA; D: TRBD2; DNA: TGTGCCAGCAGCTTAGCGAGAAGCGGGGGGGCCAGGGAGCTGTTTTTT; CDR3: CASSLARSGGARELFF
J: TRBJ1-2; V: TRBV28; size: few; D: NA; DNA: TGTGCCAGCAGTTTACGTACAGGGCCAACTATCTATGGCTACACCTTC; CDR3: CASSLRTGPTIYGYTF
J: TRBJ2-2; V: TRBV6-5; size: NA; D: TRBD2; DNA: TGTGCCAGCAGTTACCGGACTAGCGGAAACACCGGGGAGCTGTTTTTT; CDR3: CASSYRTSGNTGELFF
J: TRBJ1-6; V: TRBV7-8; size: few; D: NA; DNA: TGTGCCAGCAGCTTAAACGGGGATAATTCACCCCTCCACTTT; CDR3: CASSLNGDNSPLHF
J: TRBJ1-5; V: TRBV12-5; size: once; D: NA; DNA: TGTGCTAGCCTACGCGAGACAGGTAATCAGCCCCAGCATTTT; CDR3: CASLRETGNQPQHF